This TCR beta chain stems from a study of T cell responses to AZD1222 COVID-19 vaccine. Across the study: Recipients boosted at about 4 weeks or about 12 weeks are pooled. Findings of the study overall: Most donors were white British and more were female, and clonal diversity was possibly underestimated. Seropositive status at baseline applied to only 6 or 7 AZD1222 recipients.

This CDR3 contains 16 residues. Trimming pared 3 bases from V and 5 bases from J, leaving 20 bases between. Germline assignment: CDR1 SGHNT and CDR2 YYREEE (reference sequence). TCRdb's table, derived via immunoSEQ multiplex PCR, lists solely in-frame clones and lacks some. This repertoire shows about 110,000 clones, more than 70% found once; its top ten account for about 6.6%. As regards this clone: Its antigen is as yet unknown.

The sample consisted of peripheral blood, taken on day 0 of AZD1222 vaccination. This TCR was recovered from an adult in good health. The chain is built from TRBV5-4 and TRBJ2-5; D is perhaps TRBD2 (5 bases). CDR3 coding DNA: TGTGCCAGCAGCTCCGGGGTCCGGGGAGTAAGGGAGACCCAGTACTTC. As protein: CASSSGVRGVRETQYF. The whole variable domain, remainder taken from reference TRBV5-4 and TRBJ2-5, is ETGVTQSPTHLIKTRGQQVTLRCSSQSGHNTVSWYQQALGQGPQFIFQYYREEENGRGNFPPRFSGLQFPNYSSELNVNALELDDSALYLCASSSGVRGVRETQYFGPGTRLLVL.